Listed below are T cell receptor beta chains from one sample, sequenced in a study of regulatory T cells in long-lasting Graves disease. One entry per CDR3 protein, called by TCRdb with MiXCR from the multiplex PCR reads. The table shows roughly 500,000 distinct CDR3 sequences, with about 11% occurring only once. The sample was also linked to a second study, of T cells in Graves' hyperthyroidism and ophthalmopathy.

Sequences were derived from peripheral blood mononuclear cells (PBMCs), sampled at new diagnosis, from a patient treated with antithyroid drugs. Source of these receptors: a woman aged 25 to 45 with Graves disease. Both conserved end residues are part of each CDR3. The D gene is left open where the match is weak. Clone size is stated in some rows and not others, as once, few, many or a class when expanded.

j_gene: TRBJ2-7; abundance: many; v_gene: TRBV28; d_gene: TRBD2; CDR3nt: TGTGCCAGCCGCTCCCCTAGCGGGGCCTACGAGCAGTACTTC; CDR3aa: CASRSPSGAYEQYF
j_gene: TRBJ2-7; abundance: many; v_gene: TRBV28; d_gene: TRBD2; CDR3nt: TGTGCCAGCAGTTTATGGCCCGGGACTAGCGGGAGTACTCCGGCCCGCGAGCAGTACTTC; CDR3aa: CASSLWPGTSGSTPAREQYF
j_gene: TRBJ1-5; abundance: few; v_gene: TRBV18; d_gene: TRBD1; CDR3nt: TGTGCCAGCTCACCGAACAGACCGGGACAGGGGTCCAATCAGCCCCAGCATTTT; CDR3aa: CASSPNRPGQGSNQPQHF
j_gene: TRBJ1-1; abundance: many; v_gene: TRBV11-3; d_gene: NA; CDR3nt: TGTGCCAGCAGCATGACAGAGTTGAACACTGAAGCTTTCTTT; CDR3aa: CASSMTELNTEAFF
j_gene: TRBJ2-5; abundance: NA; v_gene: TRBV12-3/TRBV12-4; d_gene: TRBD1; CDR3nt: TGTGCCAGCAGACCTCAGGGGGCTAGGGGAGAGACCCAGTACTTC; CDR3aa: CASRPQGARGETQYF
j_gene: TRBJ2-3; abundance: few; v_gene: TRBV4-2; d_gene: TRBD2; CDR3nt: TGTGCCAGCAGCCTCCTAGAGGGAGTAGCGGGAGTGCTAGATACGCAGTATTTT; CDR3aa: CASSLLEGVAGVLDTQYF
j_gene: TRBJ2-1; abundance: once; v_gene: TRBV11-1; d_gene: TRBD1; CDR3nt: TGTGCCAGCAGCTGGGGACAGGGGGCAGGAGAGCAGTTCTTC; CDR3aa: CASSWGQGAGEQFF
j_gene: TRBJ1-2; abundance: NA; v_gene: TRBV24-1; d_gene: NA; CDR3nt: TGTGCCACCAGTGATCCTAATGGCTACACCTTC; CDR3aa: CATSDPNGYTF
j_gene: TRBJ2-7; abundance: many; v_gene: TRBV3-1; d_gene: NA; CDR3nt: TGTGCCAGCAGCCGTGTTGGCGACGAGCAGTACTTC; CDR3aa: CASSRVGDEQYF
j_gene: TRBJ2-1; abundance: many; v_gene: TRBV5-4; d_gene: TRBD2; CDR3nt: TGTGCCAGCAGCGATGTTATATACGGACTAGCGGGAGGGATAAGAAATGAGCAGTTCTTC; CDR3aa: CASSDVIYGLAGGIRNEQFF
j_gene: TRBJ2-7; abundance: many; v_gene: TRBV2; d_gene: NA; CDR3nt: TGTGCCAGCAGTGAGTCAACCCCCGAGCAGTACTTC; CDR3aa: CASSESTPEQYF
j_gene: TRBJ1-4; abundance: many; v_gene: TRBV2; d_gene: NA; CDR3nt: TGTGCCAGCAGTGAAGCCCGATCCCGAGGTGAAAAACTGTTTTTT; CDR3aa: CASSEARSRGEKLFF
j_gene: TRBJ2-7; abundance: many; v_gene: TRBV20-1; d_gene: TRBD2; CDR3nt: TGCAGTGCTAGAGATTGGTCTAGCGGGAACTCCTACGAGCAGTACTTC; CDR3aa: CSARDWSSGNSYEQYF
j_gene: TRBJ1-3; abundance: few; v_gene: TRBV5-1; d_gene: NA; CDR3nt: TGCGCCAGCAGCTCCACAGGGAGACCTGGAAACACCATATATTTT; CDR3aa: CASSSTGRPGNTIYF
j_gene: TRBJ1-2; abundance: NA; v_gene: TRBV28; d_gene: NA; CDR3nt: TGTGCCAGCAGTTTTAGGGGGACGGCTGGCTACACCTTC; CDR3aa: CASSFRGTAGYTF
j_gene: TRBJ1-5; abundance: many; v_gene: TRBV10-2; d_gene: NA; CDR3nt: TGCGCCAGCAGTGATCGGGGCGAGGGCAATCAGCCCCAGCATTTT; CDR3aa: CASSDRGEGNQPQHF
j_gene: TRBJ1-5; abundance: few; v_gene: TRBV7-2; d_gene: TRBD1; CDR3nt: TGTGCCAGCAGCTTGGCCCCCCGGGACAGGGGCCATCAGCCCCAGCATTTT; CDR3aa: CASSLAPRDRGHQPQHF
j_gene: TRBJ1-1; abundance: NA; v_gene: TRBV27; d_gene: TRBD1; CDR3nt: TGTGCCAGCGGCCAAAGGACAGGGTGGAACACTGAAGCTTTCTTT; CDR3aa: CASGQRTGWNTEAFF